The sequence of this T cell receptor beta chain was determined in a study of control samples from healthy donors and cancer patients. The CDR3 length is 14 residues. Trimming shortened V by 0 bases and J by 5 bases, and 8 bases separated the two germline ends. Germline CDR1 reads SGDLS; CDR2 reads YYNGEE. TCRdb's copy holds only in-frame clones and misses some; the assay was immunoSEQ multiplex PCR. The table lists roughly 70,000 clones, about 80% of them singletons. What was sequenced was blood. The clonotype comes from a man in his fifties in good health. The V and J genes are TRBV9 and TRBJ1-4; D not certain. CDR3 amino acids: CASSVGRSNEKLFF. The CDR3 region has the DNA TGTGCCAGCAGCGTAGGCAGATCAAATGAAAAACTGTTTTTT.